This T cell receptor beta chain stems from a study of T cell changes during pregnancy in multiple sclerosis. Produced via immunoSEQ multiplex PCR; TCRdb's table is partial and in-frame only. The repertoire holds 55,000 to 95,000 clones, with 85% to 95% as singletons. This CDR3 contains 14 residues. The V end was cut by 3 bases, the J end by 10 bases, with 15 bases between. Germline-derived CDR1 and CDR2 are MDHEN and SYDVKM. The source of this sequence is a female donor in good health, enrolled as a control in a pregnancy study. The V and J genes are TRBV28 and TRBJ1-4; possibly TRBD1 for D (6 bases). The material was peripheral blood, obtained in the second trimester of pregnancy. The CDR3: CASSLWDKSGKLFF. DNA of the CDR3: TGTGCCAGCAGTTTGTGGGACAAGTCGGGAAAACTGTTTTTT.